This T cell receptor (beta chain) derives from a study of Ad26.COV2.S vaccination and SARS-CoV-2 variants. Study information: A COV1001 Ad26.COV2.S trial-arm participant provided the sample. In the study, Ad26.COV2.S was injected intramuscularly once, or twice 56 days apart. Findings and limits, study-wide: Once vaccination had occurred, spike-specific CD8+ and CD4+ T cell responses reportedly showed substantial breadth.

Regarding this clone: Its antigen is unknown.

The data were produced by immunoSEQ multiplex PCR, yet TCRdb's version contains in-frame clones alone and is incomplete. The sample records more than 250,000 clones, 80% to 90% being singletons. Specified treatment: about 20 received Ad26.COV2.S at low or high dose, single or two shots; about 5 received placebo; per-sample allocation not given. Day 63 following the first vaccine or placebo injection was when the samples were taken. Recruitment in Boston yielded a donor of adult age, 18-55 years. Germline lookup yields CDR1 SNHLY and CDR2 FYNNEI. The germline V and J ends were trimmed by 8 bases and 3 bases, with 16 bases remaining between them. This CDR3 has 14 amino acids.

This specimen consisted of peripheral blood, obtained in a trial of Ad26.COV2.S vaccine versus placebo. This receptor was obtained from a person aged 18-60 years who received the Ad26.COV2.S COVID-19 vaccine or a placebo. V usage is TRBV2 and J usage is TRBJ1-1; D may be TRBD1 (5 bases). The CDR3 region is CASVWRGSDTEAFF. CDR3 bases: TGTGCCAGCGTTTGGAGGGGCAGCGACACTGAAGCTTTCTTT. The complete variable domain, with remaining parts taken from reference TRBV2 and TRBJ1-1, reads EPEVTQTPSHQVTQMGQEVILRCVPISNHLYFYWYRQILGQKVEFLVSFYNNEISEKSEIFDDQFSVERPDGSNFTLKIRSTKLEDSAMYFCASVWRGSDTEAFFGQGTRLTVV.